Below are 10 T cell receptor beta chains sequenced from a single sample in a study of Graves' ophthalmopathy and Graves' hyperthyroidism. From RNA, the CDR3 regions of TCR beta chains were amplified and sequenced. The first-round RT-PCR employed HTBI primers together with the Qiagen OneStep RT-PCR kit. A multiplex PCR was then performed as the second round. TCRdb processed the multiplex PCR reads anew with MiXCR; each CDR3 protein has one entry. The sample includes about 420,000 distinct CDR3 sequences, around 21% of them seen just once. Sequences were obtained from peripheral blood. The receptors come from a young woman with stable Graves' hyperthyroidism.

In its sample, this clonotype was seen many times. The chain has TRBV12-3 or TRBV12-4 and TRBJ2-5, with D uncertain. This CDR3 has 14 amino acids. Trimming shortened V by 3 bases and J by 1 base, and 9 bases separated the two germline ends. The CDR3 nucleotides read TGTGCCAGCAGTTTCCGGAGAATCCAAGAGACCCAGTACTTC. Its protein is CASSFRRIQETQYF.

This clonotype was seen ten or more times. The chain joins TRBV30 to TRBJ1-2; D is unclear. Per germline, CDR1 GTSNPN and CDR2 SVGIG (reference sequence). V lost 7 bases, J lost 3 bases, and 15 bases lay in between. This CDR3 has 13 residues. CDR3 protein: CASTGRVDYGYTF. CDR3 sequence (DNA): TGTGCCTCCACGGGGAGGGTCGACTATGGCTACACCTTC.

The V call is TRBV12-3 or TRBV12-4, the J call TRBJ2-7, with a tentative D call TRBD1 (7 bases). Trimming shortened V by 6 bases and J by 6 bases, and 15 bases separated the two germline ends. This CDR3 is built from 13 residues. This chain's CDR3 is CASSSHRGGEQYF. The CDR3 DNA follows: TGTGCCAGCAGCTCCCACAGGGGAGGCGAGCAGTACTTC.

V usage is TRBV28 and J usage is TRBJ1-2, with D tentatively TRBD1 (6 bases). Trimming shortened V by 7 bases and J by 9 bases, and 12 bases separated the two germline ends. The CDR3 length is 11 residues. In germline, CDR1 is MDHEN, CDR2 SYDVKM. The CDR3 sequence is CASTQGRSYTF. The DNA for the CDR3 is TGTGCCAGCACCCAGGGGCGTAGCTACACCTTC.

This clonotype was recorded many times. The chain links TRBV6-2 or TRBV6-3 to TRBJ2-3, with D hard to call. Germline V gene lookup returns CDR1 MNHEY and CDR2 SVGEGT. The CDR3 length is 16 residues. V lost 0 bases and J 0 bases, leaving 10 bases between the germline ends. The CDR3 here is CASSYSPATSTDTQYF. CDR3 sequence (DNA): TGTGCCAGCAGTTACTCGCCAGCGACTAGCACAGATACGCAGTATTTT.

The chain recombines TRBV19 with TRBJ2-2; D gene uncertain. Per the germline V gene, CDR1 is LNHDA and CDR2 is SQIVND (reference sequence). V gave up 3 bases and J gave up 9 bases, with 11 bases separating them. The CDR3 loop spans 13 amino acids. CDR3 residues: CASSIFGFRELFF. The CDR3 region has the DNA TGTGCCAGTAGTATTTTCGGGTTCCGGGAGCTGTTTTTT.

This clonotype was picked up many times. The chain joins TRBV14 to TRBJ2-2; D is uncertain. Germline values: CDR1 SGHDN, CDR2 FVKESK. The V end was cut by 1 base, the J end by 7 bases, with 10 bases between. The CDR3 is 14 residues long. The CDR3 region has the DNA TGTGCCAGCAGCCAAGGATGGGATAGCGGGGAGCTGTTTTTT. Its translation: CASSQGWDSGELFF.

There are many counts of this clonotype. The CDR3 region has the DNA TGTGCCATCAGTGAAAGGAGAGCGGGAACGTCCTACGAGCAGTACTTC. It translates to CAISERRAGTSYEQYF. The chain is built from TRBV10-3 and TRBJ2-7; 7 positions match TRBD2. The V segment lost 3 bases and the J segment 1 base; nucleotides outside the gene matches: 9. The CDR3 spans 16 residues. The germline V gene encodes CDR1 ENHRY and CDR2 SYGVKD.

Many counts were recorded for this clonotype. V gene TRBV12-3 or TRBV12-4 combines with J gene TRBJ1-1, with a weak D call TRBD1 (6 bases). Trimming left V 1 base short and J 14 bases short, with 11 bases between. The CDR3 is made up of 11 amino acids. The CDR3, as DNA: TGTGCCAGCAGTTTAGGGGGACAAGTATTCTTT. This encodes CASSLGGQVFF.

The chain couples TRBV5-1 to TRBJ2-5; tentative D call: TRBD2 (5 bases). The germline gives CDR1 SGHRS, CDR2 YFSETQ. V gave up 4 bases and J gave up 5 bases, with 12 bases separating them. The CDR3 contains 13 residues. CDR3 protein: CASSPDYGETQYF. CDR3 DNA sequence: TGCGCCAGCAGCCCCGACTATGGGGAGACCCAGTACTTC.